This T cell receptor beta chain is drawn from a study of blood T cell repertoires in COVID-19 (dated by TCRdb to about 2020). Background for the entire study: The collaborator samples originated in the United States, Italy and Spain and spanned the acute and convalescent phases of COVID-19. The prospective study material was composed of cDNA or gDNA derived from T cells, B-cell-depleted T cells, or PBMCs. Subjects who had been exposed to COVID-19, were actively infected with it, or had recovered from it provided the deeply sampled blood TCRbeta repertoires that made up the dataset. A freely available public database, intended as a resource for researchers studying the immune response to SARS-CoV-2, is where the repertoires were released. Samples came from the ongoing ImmuneRACE study (first 160 participants) plus 1,254 subjects from 6 global collaborators. Nearly every sample came with metadata listing a de-identified subject ID, COVID-19 status, age in years and sex. Where available, HLA class I and class II types were taken from metadata supplied by the sample provider and were not determined by assay-based typing. The research as a whole found: How much clinical and demographic metadata was included differed by source and by participant, and the metadata was provided uncurated.

Each collaborating institution followed its own protocols to collect whole blood in K2EDTA tubes. For TCRbeta analysis, collaborator samples were shipped as frozen whole blood, as isolated PBMCs, or as DNA extracted from either sample type. According to the germline V gene (reference sequence), CDR1 reads SEHNR and CDR2 reads FQNEAQ. Counted from cysteine to phenylalanine, this CDR3 has 16 amino acids. The entry retains the CDR3 DNA only, 48 bases that are in frame from base 1. Trimming at the junction amounts to 3 bases on V and 0 bases on J, and the germline ends lie 12 bases apart. TCRbeta CDR3 regions were amplified from genomic DNA by means of the immunoSEQ Assay, a bias-controlled multiplex PCR. The source study handled its data this way. Within the assay, amplification of reference gene primers was used to estimate how many nucleated cells each sample contained. Sequence reads were collapsed and filtered to measure the absolute abundance of every unique TCRbeta CDR3 rearrangement. For each sample, productive Simpson clonality was calculated as the square root of Simpson's diversity index over productive rearrangements. Entries here come from immuneACCESS through TCRdb and include only in-frame sequences with V and J called. Some clones fail to appear in such tables; in the studies checked, an unresolved V gene covers under half of the shortfall, and the cause of the remainder is unknown. V, J and clone size reflect that table, while D and trimming were determined from the DNA. In this sample the table shows under 80,000 clones, around 85% of which occur a single time. More than 10% of the sample comes from the top ten.

As to this clone: What this receptor recognizes is not known. No base quality values were provided; no much bigger clone lies one nucleotide off.

The V gene is TRBV7-9 and the J gene is TRBJ1-3; TRBD1 could be the D gene, as 6 bases match. The sequence was obtained from a human donor in a cohort sampled during active COVID-19. What was sequenced was peripheral blood. The CDR3 reads as follows: CASSFGRGNSGNTIYF. In nucleotides, the sequence is TGTGCCAGCAGCTTTGGCAGGGGCAACTCTGGAAACACCATATATTTT.